This T cell receptor (beta chain) comes out of a study of cytomegalovirus exposure and HLA in healthy donors. Study outcomes and limitations: A later analysis showed that HLA-associated TCR beta chains had undergone more clonal expansion than equally common others.

The V gene's germline CDR1 is SGHTA and CDR2 FQGTGA. This CDR3 comprises 17 residues. Trimming removed 3 bases from V and 4 bases from J; junction bases left unmatched: 13. Primers: 60 Vbeta forward and 13 Jbeta reverse. Measured with immunoSEQ multiplex PCR; TCRdb has only the in-frame clones, and not every one. The data hold tens of thousands of clones, with more than 70% observed a single time. About this clone: What it recognizes is unknown.

Input material: PBMCs. This receptor was obtained from a woman in her forties in good health and CMV-seropositive. This sequence joins TRBV7-3 and TRBJ1-2; TRBD1 matches at 8 bases. The CDR3 loop is CASSLRTGTTALYGYTF. CDR3 nucleotides: TGTGCCAGCAGCTTGCGGACAGGGACTACAGCTCTCTATGGCTACACCTTC.